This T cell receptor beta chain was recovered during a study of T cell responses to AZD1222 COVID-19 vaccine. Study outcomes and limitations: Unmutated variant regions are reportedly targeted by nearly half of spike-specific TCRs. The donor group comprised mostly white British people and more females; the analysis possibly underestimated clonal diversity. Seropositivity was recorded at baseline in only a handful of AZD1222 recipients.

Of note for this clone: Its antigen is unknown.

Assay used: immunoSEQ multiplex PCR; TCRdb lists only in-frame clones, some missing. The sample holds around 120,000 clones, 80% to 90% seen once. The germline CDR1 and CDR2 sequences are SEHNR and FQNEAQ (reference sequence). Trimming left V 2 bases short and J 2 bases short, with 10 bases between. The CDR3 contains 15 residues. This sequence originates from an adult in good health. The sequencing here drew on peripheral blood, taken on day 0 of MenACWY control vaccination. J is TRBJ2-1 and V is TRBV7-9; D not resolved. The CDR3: CASSLMTSTYNEQFF. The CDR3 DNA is TGTGCCAGCAGCTTAATGACGTCGACCTACAATGAGCAGTTCTTC.